The next 29 T cell receptor beta chains were all read from a single sample in a study of T cell clonality in common variable immunodeficiency. TCRdb keeps only in-frame clones here, not all; method: immunoSEQ multiplex PCR. This sample has fewer than 40,000 clones, each found more than once. The study, taken as a whole, reports: Fewer deletions and N-nucleotide insertions were reportedly seen in common variable immunodeficiency TCR beta sequences.

These receptors' antigens are unknown. What was sequenced was peripheral blood mononuclear cells. These receptors were taken from a human donor with common variable immunodeficiency.

This clone was detected only a few times. The read terminates 3 residues before the CDR3 end, so the remaining end is supplied by the germline J gene. V is TRBV7-6 and J is TRBJ2-1, with D tentatively TRBD2 (7 bases). V gave up 3 bases and J gave up 3 bases, with 12 bases separating them. The V gene's germline CDR1 is SGHVS and CDR2 FNYEAQ. The CDR3 runs to 15 residues. Incomplete CDR3 DNA: TGTGCCAGCAGCTTTTCGGGGGGCATCTACAATGAG. Its protein is CASSFSGGIYNE. The whole CDR3 protein reads CASSFSGGIYNEQFF.

This clone appeared many times. The read is 3 residues too short to cover the CDR3 end, so that end is filled in from the germline J gene. This rearrangement joins TRBV20-1 to TRBJ2-7; TRBD2 matches at 7 bases. The CDR3 sequence is 13 residues long. V shed 6 bases, J shed 2 bases, and the junction held 7 bases outside the gene matches. CDR1 is DFQATT, CDR2 SNEGSKA, per germline (reference sequence). The part of the CDR3 DNA that was read is TGCAGTGCCCGGGACGGGGGGACCTACGAG. Translation gives CSARDGGTYE. The whole CDR3 sequence is CSARDGGTYEQYF.

At least ten counts were recorded for this clone. CDR3 DNA (partial): TGTGCCAGCAGCCCAGAGAGGTCAGGTGACCCTAACTATGGC. Residues: CASSPERSGDPNYG. Given in full, the CDR3 is CASSPERSGDPNYGYTF. The gene calls are TRBV4-2 and TRBJ1-2; the D is unclear. The read finishes 3 residues shy of the CDR3 end, and the germline J gene is used to complete it. This CDR3 is 17 amino acids long. Trimming cost V 4 bases and J 0 bases, with 18 bases left between them. Germline V gene sequence: CDR1 LGHNA, CDR2 YNFKEQ.

This clone turned up a few times. The CDR3 end falls 3 residues outside the read, so it is completed with the germline J gene. The chain links TRBV7-3 to TRBJ2-5, with 7 bases that match TRBD1. Germline V gives CDR1 SGHTA, CDR2 FQGTGA. The CDR3 extends over 13 amino acids. J gave up 3 bases and V 5 bases, and 3 bases lay outside the gene matches. The CDR3 DNA, read in part, is TGTGCCAGCAGCACCGGGACAGAAGAGACC. It is translated as CASSTGTEET. The entire CDR3 protein is CASSTGTEETQYF.

In the case of this clone: The CDR3 end is not reached by the read, which stops 3 residues before it; the germline J gene fills it in. The chain recombines TRBV18 with TRBJ1-1, with 11 bases identical to TRBD1. Germline V CDR1 and CDR2: KGHSH, LQKENI. The CDR3 length is 12 residues. The covered CDR3 bases are TGTGCCAGCTCGCCCGGGACAGGGGGA. Translating it yields CASSPGTGG. The entire CDR3 is CASSPGTGGAFF. The full variable domain, with the rest looked up from reference TRBV18 and TRBJ1-1, is NAGVMQNPRHLVRRRGQEARLRCSPMKGHSHVYWYRQLPEEGLKFMVYLQKENIIDESGMPKERFSAEFPKEGPSILRIQQVVRGDSAAYFCASSPGTGGAFFGQGTRLTVV.

This clone was seen a few times. The CDR3 goes on 3 residues after the read ends, and that part is filled in from the germline J gene. This chain uses TRBV2 with TRBJ1-2, with D hard to call. The CDR3 has 15 residues. V lost 2 bases and J lost 6, with 16 bases in between. Germline assignment: CDR1 SNHLY and CDR2 FYNNEI. CDR3 protein: CASSEIGSLGDGYTF. The sequenced CDR3 bases are TGTGCCAGCAGTGAAATCGGTTCTCTAGGAGATGGC.

This clone was picked up many times. The CDR3 reads CASSPGISGGEKLFF. The sequenced CDR3 bases are TGTGCCAGCTCACCAGGGATATCCGGGGGGGAAAAA. J is TRBJ1-4 and V is TRBV18, with D possibly being TRBD1 (5 bases). From the germline J gene comes the end of the CDR3, since the read stops 3 residues before it. V gave up 2 bases and J gave up 8 bases, with 15 bases separating them. Germline-derived CDR1 and CDR2 are KGHSH and LQKENI. This CDR3 is 15 amino acids long. The complete variable domain, with remaining parts taken from reference TRBV18 and TRBJ1-4, reads NAGVMQNPRHLVRRRGQEARLRCSPMKGHSHVYWYRQLPEEGLKFMVYLQKENIIDESGMPKERFSAEFPKEGPSILRIQQVVRGDSAAYFCASSPGISGGEKLFFGSGTQLSVL.

This clone has more than one count but fewer than ten. The read gets to within 3 residues of the CDR3 end, and the germline J gene fills in the rest. This chain links TRBV11-2 with TRBJ2-7; no definite D call. Trimming removed 0 bases at V and 4 bases at J, with 7 bases between. From germline, CDR1 is SGHAT and CDR2 FQNNGV. There are 13 residues in the CDR3. This CDR3 reads CASSLDIVYEQYF. The sequenced CDR3 bases are TGTGCCAGCAGCTTAGATATTGTGTACGAG.

A note on this clone: The read ends 3 residues before the CDR3 terminus; that terminus is restored from the germline J gene. V is TRBV19 and J is TRBJ1-5; tentative D call: TRBD1 (5 bases). CDR3 length: 15 amino acids. The V end was cut by 5 bases, the J end by 2 bases, with 13 bases between. CDR1 is LNHDA, CDR2 SQIVND, per germline (reference sequence). The CDR3 bases that were read are TGTGCCAGTAGTTTCGGGCAGGGAGGCAATCAGCCC. Encoded protein: CASSFGQGGNQP. The whole CDR3 protein is CASSFGQGGNQPQHF.

The sample holds many counts of this clone. The CDR3 end lies 3 residues beyond the end of the read and is filled in from the germline J gene. The chain employs TRBV30 and TRBJ2-3; D might be TRBD2 (6 bases). The CDR3 sequence is 14 residues long. Trimming left V 2 bases short and J 2 bases short, with 11 bases between. Germline V gene sequence: CDR1 GTSNPN, CDR2 SVGIG (reference sequence). Partial CDR3 DNA: TGTGCCTGGAGTAGGCGGGGAGCCACAGATACG. Protein product: CAWSRRGATDT. The CDR3 in its entirety is CAWSRRGATDTQYF.

This clone was found many times. CDR3 protein: CAPEPAGTDLTDTQYF. The DNA read from the CDR3 is TGTGCCCCTGAACCAGCTGGGACAGACCTCACAGATACG. The chain carries TRBV18 and TRBJ2-3; TRBD1 matches at 7 bases. Read data end 3 residues before the CDR3 end; the end is taken from the germline J gene. The CDR3 has 16 residues. The germline gives CDR1 KGHSH, CDR2 LQKENI. J lost 2 bases, V lost 11 bases, and 16 bases had no gene match.

The sample holds many counts of this clone. Read sequence stops 3 residues before the CDR3 end, and the germline J gene provides the missing end. This chain joins TRBV29-1 and TRBJ1-1, with unresolved D. The CDR3 covers 12 residues. Germline assignment: CDR1 SQVTM and CDR2 ANQGSEA. The V gene lost 7 bases and the J gene lost 0 bases, with 9 bases spanning the gap. The covered CDR3 bases are TGCAGCGGAGCCTCCATGAACACTGAA. Translation: CSGASMNTE. The whole CDR3 reads CSGASMNTEAFF.

About this clone: Read data end 3 residues before the CDR3 end; the end is taken from the germline J gene. The chain links TRBV6-2 or TRBV6-3 to TRBJ2-5, with a tentative D call TRBD1 (6 bases). Trimming took 2 bases from V and 3 from J, leaving 19 bases between them. Germline V gene sequence: CDR1 MNHEY, CDR2 SVGEGT. This CDR3 is built from 17 residues. The CDR3 region is CASSYPSGSQGEETQYF. The covered CDR3 bases are TGTGCCAGCAGTTACCCCTCGGGCTCACAGGGTGAAGAGACC.

CDR3 bases read: TGTGCCAGCAGCTCTTCCGGGACAATTCTC. This encodes CASSSSGTIL. The entire CDR3 protein is CASSSSGTILYTF. The chain links TRBV7-9 to TRBJ1-2, with a possible D match to TRBD1 (6 bases). The read finishes 3 residues shy of the CDR3 end, and the germline J gene is used to complete it. Germline V gene lookup returns CDR1 SEHNR and CDR2 FQNEAQ (reference sequence). CDR3 size: 13 residues.

In this sample, this clone turned up many times. The read gets to within 3 residues of the CDR3 end, and the germline J gene fills in the rest. The chain carries TRBV5-1 and TRBJ2-1, with TRBD2 as a possible D gene (7 bases). Germline loops: CDR1 SGHRS, CDR2 YFSETQ. The CDR3 runs 14 residues. V lost 3 bases, J lost 7 bases, and 14 bases lay in between. The part of the CDR3 DNA that was read is TGCGCCAGCAGCTCGGGGGGCCCAGGGAATGAG. Amino acids: CASSSGGPGNE. The full CDR3 is CASSSGGPGNEQFF.

Worth noting for this clone: With the read ending 3 residues before the CDR3 end, the germline J gene is used to fill in that end. This rearrangement joins TRBV2 to TRBJ1-2; a weak D match, TRBD1 (5 bases). CDR1 and CDR2 from the germline V gene are SNHLY and FYNNEI. The CDR3 sequence is 14 residues long. V lost 6 bases to trimming and J lost 6 bases, with 17 bases between them. The CDR3 sequence: CASRKKGGDNGYTF. The covered CDR3 bases are TGTGCCAGCAGAAAAAAGGGAGGGGATAATGGC.

In its sample, this clone was seen a few times. Sequencing ends 3 residues short of the CDR3 end; the germline J gene provides the rest. V is TRBV30 and J is TRBJ1-2; D might be TRBD1 (6 bases). This CDR3 is 17 amino acids long. V lost 3 bases and J 3 bases, leaving 23 bases between the germline ends. Germline CDR1 reads GTSNPN; CDR2 reads SVGIG (reference sequence). The CDR3 bases that were read are TGTGCCTGGAGAAGGAGTAGAGGGGGGGTTGATGACTATGGC. Translated: CAWRRSRGGVDDYG. The whole CDR3 reads CAWRRSRGGVDDYGYTF.

About this clone: From the germline J gene comes the end of the CDR3, since the read stops 3 residues before it. V is TRBV19 and J is TRBJ1-2; D perhaps matches TRBD1 (5 bases). CDR1 is LNHDA, CDR2 SQIVND, per germline (reference sequence). V lost 8 bases to trimming and J lost 4 bases, with 14 bases between them. This CDR3 has 13 amino acids. The covered CDR3 bases are TGTGCCAGTTCCTCAGACAGCCGCTATGGC. Protein: CASSSDSRYG. The full CDR3 is CASSSDSRYGYTF.

Regarding this clone: The sequenced fragment ends 3 residues before the CDR3 boundary, so the rest is inferred from the germline J gene. This chain joins TRBV30 and TRBJ1-1, with TRBD1 as a possible D gene (5 bases). Germline V gene lookup returns CDR1 GTSNPN and CDR2 SVGIG (reference sequence). Deletions cut 3 bases from V and 0 bases from J, with 17 bases between. CDR3 length: 16 residues. Partial CDR3 DNA: TGTGCCTGGAGGGGGCGTCGTAACAGCTTGAACACTGAA. Translation: CAWRGRRNSLNTE. The CDR3, in full, reads CAWRGRRNSLNTEAFF.

This clone showed up many times. The observed sequence ends 3 residues before the CDR3 terminus, with the missing tail filled in from the germline J gene. The chain uses TRBV7-8 and TRBJ2-3; TRBD1 agrees at 10 bases. J gave up 0 bases and V 5 bases, and 8 bases lay outside the gene matches. This CDR3 has 17 amino acids. CDR1 is SGHVS, CDR2 FQNEAQ, per germline. The CDR3 reads CASSVRQGAPSTDTQYF. CDR3 DNA (partial): TGTGCCAGCAGCGTAAGACAGGGGGCCCCAAGCACAGATACG.

This clone was detected a few times. Here the CDR3 reads CASSLTGGYEQYF. The DNA read from the CDR3 is TGTGCCAGCAGCTTGACAGGGGGCTACGAG. The chain uses TRBV7-2 and TRBJ2-7; 9 bases align to TRBD1. The CDR3 goes on 3 residues after the read ends, and that part is filled in from the germline J gene. V lost 3 bases, J lost 3 bases, and 0 bases stayed unmatched. CDR3 length: 13 amino acids. Per the germline V gene, CDR1 is SGHTA and CDR2 is FQGNSA.

Note on this clone: The read ends 3 residues early relative to the CDR3; the germline J gene fills the gap. The V gene is TRBV19, the J gene TRBJ2-5; TRBD2 matches 12 bases. The CDR3 length is 15 residues. Losses at the gene ends were 7 bases for V and 1 base for J; bases not matched to a gene: 4. Germline CDR1 reads LNHDA; CDR2 reads SQIVND (reference sequence). This CDR3 is CASTQGLAGQETQYF. Partial CDR3 DNA: TGTGCCAGTACTCAGGGACTAGCGGGCCAAGAGACC.

At least ten counts were recorded for this clone. The CDR3 loop reads CSGGQGAGGYTF. The DNA read from the CDR3 is TGCAGCGGCGGACAGGGGGCGGGTGGC. This chain joins TRBV29-1 and TRBJ1-2, with 11 bases aligning to TRBD1. The DNA ends 3 residues before the CDR3 does, and the rest of the CDR3 is filled in from the germline J gene. The CDR3 loop spans 12 amino acids. In germline, CDR1 is SQVTM, CDR2 ANQGSEA. V was clipped by 7 bases and J by 7 bases; unmatched bases: 5. Filled out from reference TRBV29-1 and TRBJ1-2, the complete variable domain reads SAVISQKPSRDICQRGTSLTIQCQVDSQVTMMFWYRQQPGQSLTLIATANQGSEATYESGFVIDKFPISRPNLTFSTLTVSNMSPEDSSIYLCSGGQGAGGYTFGSGTRLTVV.

For this clone: Read data end 3 residues before the CDR3 end; the end is taken from the germline J gene. The chain combines TRBV6-2 or TRBV6-3 with TRBJ2-1, with 12 bases aligning to TRBD2. J lost 3 bases, V lost 3 bases, and 3 bases had no gene match. Germline loops: CDR1 MNHEY, CDR2 SVGEGT. The CDR3 has 16 residues. CDR3 DNA, as far as it was read: TGTGCCAGCAGTTATCCGACTAGCGGGGGCTACAATGAG. Translation: CASSYPTSGGYNE. The full-length CDR3 reads as CASSYPTSGGYNEQFF.

This clone appeared a few times. Read coverage stops 3 residues before the CDR3 terminus; the germline J gene supplies the remainder. The chain uses TRBV6-1 and TRBJ1-6; perhaps TRBD1 as D (5 bases). This CDR3 spans 18 amino acids. Per the germline V gene, CDR1 is MNHNS and CDR2 is SASEGT. The V and J ends lost 1 base and 8 bases respectively, with 21 bases between them. CDR3 DNA, as far as it was read: TGTGCCAGCAGTGAAGAGATGGGGGGGAGGAGGGCCTATTCACCC. It specifies CASSEEMGGRRAYSP. The full CDR3 is CASSEEMGGRRAYSPLHF.

This clone occurred a few times. Read coverage stops 3 residues before the CDR3 terminus; the germline J gene supplies the remainder. The J gene is TRBJ1-6, the V gene TRBV30; no definite D call. The V gene's germline CDR1 is GTSNPN and CDR2 SVGIG (reference sequence). There are 16 residues in the CDR3. Trimming pared 0 bases from V and 3 bases from J, leaving 12 bases between. The DNA read from the CDR3 is TGTGCCTGGAGTGTCATAGGCGACTTCTATAATTCACCC. Amino acid sequence: CAWSVIGDFYNSP. The entire CDR3 protein reads CAWSVIGDFYNSPLHF.

This clone turned up a few times. The missing CDR3 end, 3 residues past where the read stops, is filled in from the germline J gene. The chain employs TRBV19 and TRBJ1-1, with a possible D match to TRBD1 (5 bases). V lost 4 bases and J 3 bases, leaving 9 bases between the germline ends. Looked up from germline, CDR1 is LNHDA and CDR2 is SQIVND (reference sequence). This CDR3 is 13 amino acids long. CDR3 residues: CASSNRQYTEAFF. The part of the CDR3 DNA that was read is TGTGCCAGTAGTAACCGACAGTACACTGAA.

This clone was seen at least ten times. The read ends 3 residues shy of where the CDR3 ends; the end is completed using the germline J gene. This chain connects TRBV30 to TRBJ2-1; 8 nucleotides agree with TRBD1. The trim removed 3 bases at V and 8 bases at J, leaving 9 bases unmatched. CDR1 and CDR2 (germline): GTSNPN, SVGIG (reference sequence). The CDR3 loop spans 14 amino acids. The sequenced part of the CDR3 DNA is TGTGCCTGGAGAAGGACAGGGATTATAGATGAG. As protein: CAWRRTGIIDE. The entire CDR3 is CAWRRTGIIDEQFF. Drawing the rest from reference TRBV30 and TRBJ2-1, the complete variable domain is SQTIHQWPATLVQPVGSPLSLECTVEGTSNPNLYWYRQAAGRGLQLLFYSVGIGQISSEVPQNLSASRPQDRQFILSSKKLLLSDSGFYLCAWRRTGIIDEQFFGPGTRLTVL.

As concerns this clone: The CDR3 extends 3 residues past the end of the read, so its final part is completed from the germline J gene. This sequence joins TRBV29-1 and TRBJ1-2; TRBD1 matches 7 bases. The CDR3 runs 17 residues. Per germline, CDR1 SQVTM and CDR2 ANQGSEA. Germline trimming cut 3 bases from V and 4 bases from J; bases unmatched to any gene: 17. The sequenced CDR3 bases are TGCAGCGTTGATGGCCGGGCAGGGGGAGCGGGGGGCTATGGC. Its translation: CSVDGRAGGAGGYG. The entire CDR3 protein is CSVDGRAGGAGGYGYTF.